This T cell receptor beta chain was retrieved from a study of cytomegalovirus exposure and HLA in healthy donors. The PCR ran on 60 Vbeta and 13 Jbeta primers. Repertoires were generated with immunoSEQ multiplex PCR, while TCRdb's copy carries only in-frame clones and drops some. The table has about 160,000 clones, about 79% seen once. The V end was cut by 2 bases, the J end by 5 bases, with 12 bases between. CDR3 size: 14 residues. Germline CDR1 and CDR2: SGHTA and FQGTGA. This TCR derives from a woman between 45 and 60 years old in good health and CMV-seropositive. Sample: PBMCs. The chain employs TRBV7-3 and TRBJ2-5; possibly TRBD1 for D (6 bases). CDR3 residues: CASSLFSGDETQYF. CDR3 DNA sequence: TGTGCCAGCAGCTTATTCTCAGGGGATGAGACCCAGTACTTC.